Shown below are 21 T cell receptor beta chains from a single sample sequenced in a study of blood T cells in healthy people across ages. The authors ran a second PCR of 7 to 11 cycles using a sample-barcoded 5' primer and a J-beta primer mix. TCRdb fed the 5' RACE reads into MiXCR, producing one record per CDR3 protein. The sample consists of some 790,000 distinct CDR3 sequences, around 30% of them appearing once. The sequenced sample was blood. The source is an elderly woman in good health.

This clonotype was detected many times. The chain combines TRBV6-5 with TRBJ1-5, with a tentative D call TRBD1 (6 bases). CDR1 and CDR2 (germline): MNHEY, SVGAGI. V lost 6 bases, J lost 0 bases, and 12 bases lay in between. The CDR3 extends over 15 amino acids. DNA of the CDR3: TGTGCCAGCAGAGCCGGACAGCATAGCAATCAGCCCCAGCATTTT. Translated, it gives CASRAGQHSNQPQHF.

This clonotype has a handful of counts. CDR3 region: CASSLERAGTQYF. In DNA form, the CDR3 reads TGTGCCAGCAGCTTAGAAAGGGCAGGGACCCAGTACTTC. The rearrangement uses TRBV7-9 and TRBJ2-5; no firm D call. The length of the CDR3 is 13 residues. In germline, CDR1 is SEHNR, CDR2 FQNEAQ (reference sequence). The V end was cut by 1 base, the J end by 7 bases, with 10 bases between.

This clonotype came up many times. J is TRBJ2-3 and V is TRBV11-2; 11 nucleotides agree with TRBD2. V lost 4 bases and J lost 5; bases outside the gene matches: 5. This CDR3 comprises 15 residues. Germline V gives CDR1 SGHAT, CDR2 FQNNGV. The CDR3 coding sequence is TGTGCCAGCAGCTCCTTAGCGGGGGGGAGAGATACGCAGTATTTT. Translated: CASSSLAGGRDTQYF.

This clonotype was detected ten times or more. The chain combines TRBV20-1 with TRBJ2-1, with 10 bases lining up with TRBD2. CDR3 length: 16 amino acids. Per the germline V gene, CDR1 is DFQATT and CDR2 is SNEGSKA (reference sequence). J was trimmed by 4 bases and V by 6 bases; bases with no gene match: 12. This CDR3 is CSAPGSLAGIYNEQFF. The CDR3 DNA reads as TGCAGTGCCCCCGGATCACTAGCGGGGATATACAATGAGCAGTTCTTC.

The J gene is TRBJ2-3, the V gene TRBV7-8; TRBD2 agrees at 8 bases. The CDR3 contains 17 residues. V shed 2 bases and J 0 bases; nucleotides not matched to a gene: 7. The V gene's germline CDR1 is SGHVS and CDR2 FQNEAQ. The DNA for the CDR3 is TGTGCCAGCAGCTTAAGGCAGCGGGAGTGGAGCACAGATACGCAGTATTTT. Translation: CASSLRQREWSTDTQYF.

This clonotype was observed a few times. A much larger clone is a single base away; this may be a read error. The rearrangement joins TRBV7-2 to TRBJ2-7, with 12 nucleotides matching TRBD2. The length of the CDR3 is 15 residues. V was pared by 7 bases and J by 10 bases, with 14 bases of the junction left unmatched. CDR1 and CDR2 (germline): SGHTA, FQGNSA. CDR3 amino acids: CASTLAGGPGEAQYF. For the CDR3, the DNA is TGTGCCAGCACGCTAGCGGGGGGGCCAGGAGAGGCCCAGTACTTC.

This clonotype was counted ten times or more. The chain couples TRBV2 to TRBJ2-1; TRBD2 matches 11 bases. The trim removed 1 base at V and 7 bases at J, leaving 6 bases unmatched. This CDR3 region has 16 residues. Germline V gene data show CDR1 as SNHLY and CDR2 as FYNNEI. CDR3: CASSEELAGGLNEQFF. DNA of the CDR3: TGTGCCAGCAGTGAAGAGCTAGCGGGGGGACTAAATGAGCAGTTCTTC.

Note on this clonotype: A much larger clone lies a single base off, so this may be a read error. The chain links TRBV4-3 to TRBJ2-3, with D hard to call. The germline V gene encodes CDR1 LGHNA and CDR2 YSLEER. The CDR3 contains 13 residues. This chain's CDR3 is CASSPTTVDTRYF. CDR3 nucleotides: TGCGCCAGCAGCCCAACGACTGTGGATACGCGGTATTTT.

This clonotype was found a few times. This chain connects TRBV5-1 to TRBJ2-5, with D perhaps matching TRBD1 (6 bases). The J call may not be correct, given that the DNA end is closer to TRBJ2-7. Germline loops: CDR1 SGHRS, CDR2 YFSETQ. The CDR3 is 22 amino acids. DNA for the CDR3: TGCGCCAGCAGCTTTTTTTCGTATTTGGGACATAAGCCCAGACAGGACTCCTACGAGCAGTACTTC. Encoded protein: CASSFFSYLGHKPRQDSYEQYF.

A word on this clonotype: It may be a read error: a sequence one base away is much more abundant. The V gene is TRBV5-1, the J gene TRBJ2-5, with 8 bases aligning to TRBD2. The CDR3 runs to 16 residues. Per the germline V gene, CDR1 is SGHRS and CDR2 is YFSETQ. V gave up 6 bases and J gave up 4 bases; unmatched junction bases: 14. The CDR3 DNA reads TGCGCCAGCAACTCGGGCGCGGGGGGAATCGGAGAGACCCAGTACTTC. Protein: CASNSGAGGIGETQYF.

CDR3 protein: CASSVSGLAGGTQETQYF. The CDR3 coding sequence is TGTGCCAGCAGCGTAAGTGGACTAGCGGGGGGGACTCAAGAGACCCAGTACTTC. The chain combines TRBV9 with TRBJ2-5, with 15 positions matching TRBD2. The junction had 6 bases not matched to a gene; V was cut back by 1 base and J by 2 bases. Germline V gene lookup returns CDR1 SGDLS and CDR2 YYNGEE. This CDR3 contains 18 residues.

Points on this clonotype: This may come from a read error, since a much larger clone is one base off. The chain recombines TRBV20-1 with TRBJ2-5; maybe TRBD1 (7 bases). The V and J ends lost 3 bases and 11 bases respectively, with 22 bases between them. The CDR3 runs 14 residues. CDR1 and CDR2 from the germline V gene are DFQATT and SNEGSKA (reference sequence). The CDR3 region has the DNA TGCAGTGCTAGTGTCAGGGGGAGGTTGAATGAGCAGTACTTC. Translation: CSASVRGRLNEQYF.

This clonotype was seen more than once but under ten times. The J gene is TRBJ2-3, the V gene TRBV30, with TRBD1 matching 9 bases. V lost 3 bases and J lost 4; bases outside the gene matches: 2. Germline V gene data show CDR1 as GTSNPN and CDR2 as SVGIG (reference sequence). There are 13 residues in the CDR3. The chain's CDR3 is CAWRRTGADTQYF. CDR3 in DNA: TGTGCCTGGAGAAGGACAGGGGCAGATACGCAGTATTTT. Full variable domain (rest looked up from reference TRBV30 and TRBJ2-3): SQTIHQWPATLVQPVGSPLSLECTVEGTSNPNLYWYRQAAGRGLQLLFYSVGIGQISSEVPQNLSASRPQDRQFILSSKKLLLSDSGFYLCAWRRTGADTQYFGPGTRLTVL.

In this sample, this clonotype turned up many times. The chain links TRBV30 to TRBJ1-2; D is possibly TRBD1 (5 bases). The CDR3 has 12 amino acids. Looked up from germline, CDR1 is GTSNPN and CDR2 is SVGIG (reference sequence). V was trimmed by 2 bases and J by 3 bases, leaving 7 bases between them. CDR3 loop: CAWSRQHYGYTF. As DNA, the CDR3 is TGTGCCTGGAGTAGACAGCACTATGGCTACACCTTC.

The J gene is TRBJ2-4, the V gene TRBV6-2 or TRBV6-3; D unresolved. There are 15 residues in the CDR3. The ends were cut back, 2 bases at V and 3 bases at J, with 11 bases in the middle. Germline-derived CDR1 and CDR2 are MNHEY and SVGEGT. The CDR3 loop reads CASSYGERLKNIQYF. DNA of the CDR3: TGTGCCAGCAGTTACGGGGAACGGCTCAAAAACATTCAGTACTTC.

The chain combines TRBV7-2 with TRBJ2-3, with no clear D. The V end lost 5 bases, the J end lost 10 bases, and 16 bases lay between the germline ends. The CDR3 loop spans 13 amino acids. Germline-derived CDR1 and CDR2 are SGHTA and FQGNSA. The CDR3 loop reads CASSAPSQQPQYF. CDR3 bases: TGTGCCAGCAGCGCCCCATCTCAGCAGCCGCAGTATTTT. The variable domain in full, with the rest retrieved from reference TRBV7-2 and TRBJ2-3, is GAGVSQSPSNKVTEKGKDVELRCDPISGHTALYWYRQSLGQGLEFLIYFQGNSAPDKSGLPSDRFSAERTGGSVSTLTIQRTQQEDSAVYLCASSAPSQQPQYFGPGTRLTVL.

Concerning this clonotype itself: A single base separates this from a much larger clone, so it may be a read error. The genes are TRBV5-1 and TRBJ2-1, with 7 bases identical to TRBD2. This CDR3 contains 16 residues. The V gene end was trimmed by 4 bases and the J gene end by 10 bases; junction bases not matched to a gene: 17. Germline CDR1 SGHRS, CDR2 YFSETQ. CDR3 DNA: TGCGCCAGCAGCCTGACGACTAGCCGAAGCTCCTACGAGCAGTTCTTC. Its translation: CASSLTTSRSSYEQFF.

Comment on this clonotype: This may arise from a read error, as a much more abundant clone is one base away. This chain connects TRBV6-5 to TRBJ2-1; tentatively, D is TRBD2 (7 bases). The DNA end is a closer match to TRBJ2-7, so the J assignment may be wrong. The CDR3 consists of 16 residues. Germline lookup yields CDR1 MNHEY and CDR2 SVGAGI. The CDR3 here is CASIDGGPSSYNEQYF. The CDR3 DNA follows: TGTGCCAGCATCGACGGGGGGCCCAGCTCCTACAATGAGCAGTACTTC.

The chain uses TRBV20-1 and TRBJ2-1; 13 nucleotides align to TRBD2. Germline V gives CDR1 DFQATT, CDR2 SNEGSKA (reference sequence). The CDR3 loop spans 16 amino acids. Trimming cost V 4 bases and J 7 bases; bases outside gene matches: 10. CDR3 sequence reads: CSATGAGLAGSNEQFF. CDR3 DNA sequence: TGCAGTGCTACAGGCGCGGGACTAGCGGGGTCGAATGAGCAGTTCTTC.

This clonotype has a count of ten or more. The chain has TRBV7-9 and TRBJ2-1; TRBD1 is a possible D gene (5 bases). CDR3 length: 16 amino acids. Deletions cut 5 bases from V and 6 bases from J, with 20 bases between. Germline V gene sequence: CDR1 SEHNR, CDR2 FQNEAQ (reference sequence). CDR3 DNA: TGTGCCAGCAGCGCATCCGGGCTCAGGGCAGTCAATGAGCAGTTCTTC. Residues: CASSASGLRAVNEQFF.

This clonotype was seen at least ten times. This chain connects TRBV30 to TRBJ2-3; possibly TRBD1 for D (5 bases). The CDR3 consists of 13 residues. Trimming pared 1 base from V and 4 bases from J, leaving 9 bases between. Per germline, CDR1 GTSNPN and CDR2 SVGIG (reference sequence). The CDR3 sequence: CAWSGQSPDTQYF. CDR3 sequence (DNA): TGTGCCTGGAGTGGACAGTCCCCAGATACGCAGTATTTT.